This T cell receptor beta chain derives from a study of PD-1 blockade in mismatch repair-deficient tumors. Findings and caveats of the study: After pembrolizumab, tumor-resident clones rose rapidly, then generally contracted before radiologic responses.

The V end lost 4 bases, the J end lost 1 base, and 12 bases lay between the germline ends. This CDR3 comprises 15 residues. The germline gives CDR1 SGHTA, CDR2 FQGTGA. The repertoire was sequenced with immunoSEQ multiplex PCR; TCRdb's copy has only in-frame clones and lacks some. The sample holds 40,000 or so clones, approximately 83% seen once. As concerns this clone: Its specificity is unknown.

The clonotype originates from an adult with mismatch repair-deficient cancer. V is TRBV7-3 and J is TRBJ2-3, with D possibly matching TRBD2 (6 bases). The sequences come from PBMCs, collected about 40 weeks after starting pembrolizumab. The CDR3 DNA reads TGTGCCAGCAGCTCGTGGGGGGAGGGCACAGATACGCAGTATTTT. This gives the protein CASSSWGEGTDTQYF.